This TCR beta chain stems from a study of graft-versus-host responses after intestinal transplantation. Study in general: Multivisceral, liver-intestinal, or isolated intestinal transplants were given to recipients.

The table came from immunoSEQ multiplex PCR; TCRdb's copy has only in-frame clones and leaves some out. The data contain 84,000 or so clones, 80% to 85% of them singletons. The ends were cut back, 3 bases at V and 7 bases at J, with 7 bases in the middle. Germline CDR1 and CDR2: MNHNS and SASEGT. The CDR3 has 12 residues. Notes on this clone: Its matching antigen is unknown.

The receptor's source is a human donor who received an intestinal transplant. This chain connects TRBV6-1 to TRBJ2-1; D is unclear. This specimen consisted of unstimulated CD4+ T cells sorted from spleen or lymph node cells, obtained before intestinal transplant. Written as DNA, the CDR3 is TGTGCCAGCAGTGACTATAGAAATGAGCAGTTCTTC. This encodes CASSDYRNEQFF.